The next 9 T cell receptor beta chains were all read from a single sample in a study of OX40 agonist ivuxolimab in advanced cancers. The method was immunoSEQ multiplex PCR; TCRdb's version includes in-frame clones alone and lacks a portion of them. The table lists tens of thousands of clones, roughly nine tenths of them singletons. The sample in question was CD4+ or CD8+ T cells sorted from blood, obtained in a trial of the OX40 agonist ivuxolimab. These TCRs come from an adult with an advanced solid tumor such as melanoma, head and neck, liver or kidney cancer.

The rearrangement joins TRBV5-3 to TRBJ2-5, with D hard to call. TRBV5-3 is treated as an ORF (open reading frame) with a function not yet certain. The CDR3 has 17 residues. V was pared by 0 bases and J by 3 bases, with 18 bases between. DNA of the CDR3: TGTGCCAGAAGCTTGGAGCCCCGGCCTAGGGCCGAAGAGACCCAGTACTTC. This gives the protein CARSLEPRPRAEETQYF.

This chain links TRBV5-1 with TRBJ1-3; perhaps TRBD1 as D (6 bases). Between the trimmed V and J ends, which lost 5 bases and 3 bases, there was a span of 12 bases. The CDR3 covers 14 residues. In germline, CDR1 is SGHRS, CDR2 YFSETQ. As DNA, the CDR3 is TGCGCCAGCAGACAGGGCTACCGTGGAAACACCATATATTTT. This encodes CASRQGYRGNTIYF.

The chain employs TRBV29-1 and TRBJ1-1; D is unclear. Germline V gene lookup returns CDR1 SQVTM and CDR2 ANQGSEA. The CDR3 covers 14 residues. The V gene lost 5 bases and the J gene lost 4 bases, with 17 bases spanning the gap. DNA for the CDR3: TGCAGCGTTAAGGCGGCTACGGACGGCACTGAAGCTTTCTTT. Its protein product is CSVKAATDGTEAFF.

The chain employs TRBV27 and TRBJ1-1; a possible D gene is TRBD1 (6 bases). The V gene lost 3 bases and the J gene lost 0 bases, with 8 bases spanning the gap. This CDR3 region has 14 residues. Per germline, CDR1 MNHEY and CDR2 SMNVEV (reference sequence). This chain's CDR3 is CASSFRDMNTEAFF. In DNA form, the CDR3 reads TGTGCCAGCAGTTTTAGGGACATGAACACTGAAGCTTTCTTT.

The chain recombines TRBV2 with TRBJ1-6; D is perhaps TRBD1 (5 bases). Trimming cost V 6 bases and J 7 bases, with 13 bases left between them. The CDR3 spans 14 residues. Germline V CDR1 and CDR2: SNHLY, FYNNEI. The CDR3 DNA sequence: TGTGCCAGCAGAGGGGAGTCGGCAAATTCACCCCTCCACTTT. Its translation: CASRGESANSPLHF.

V gene TRBV6-5 combines with J gene TRBJ1-5, with D uncertain. The CDR3 contains 15 residues. V gave up 6 bases and J gave up 0 bases, with 12 bases separating them. The germline CDR1 and CDR2 sequences are MNHEY and SVGAGI. CDR3 protein: CASSPTYSSNQPQHF. DNA of the CDR3: TGTGCCAGCAGCCCGACCTACAGTAGCAATCAGCCCCAGCATTTT.

This clone was recorded only once. This chain connects TRBV2 to TRBJ1-6; D possibly corresponds to TRBD1 (5 bases). The CDR3 runs 16 residues. The V and J ends lost 6 bases and 7 bases respectively, with 19 bases between them. Germline lookup yields CDR1 SNHLY and CDR2 FYNNEI. CDR3 nucleotides: TGTGCCAGCAGCTTAGACAGAACAACCGTAAATTCACCCCTCCACTTT. It encodes CASSLDRTTVNSPLHF.

The chain is built from TRBV5-6 and TRBJ2-3, with unresolved D. CDR3 length: 14 amino acids. Trimming removed 1 base at V and 2 bases at J, with 8 bases between. Germline V gene lookup returns CDR1 SGHDT and CDR2 YYEEEE. The CDR3 here is CASSLSPHTDTQYF. The CDR3 DNA sequence: TGTGCCAGCAGCTTGAGTCCTCACACAGATACGCAGTATTTT.

V usage is TRBV30 and J usage is TRBJ1-3; D possibly corresponds to TRBD1 (5 bases). The CDR3 has 18 residues. V dropped 0 bases and J dropped 2 bases, with 20 bases sitting between them. Germline V lookup: CDR1 GTSNPN, CDR2 SVGIG (reference sequence). The CDR3 sequence is CAWSVGGTQLRPGNTIYF. The CDR3 DNA reads as TGTGCCTGGAGTGTGGGAGGGACTCAGTTAAGGCCTGGAAACACCATATATTTT.